This T cell receptor (beta chain) was found in a study of blood T cell repertoires in COVID-19. Study context: Sites across the United States, Italy and Spain contributed samples from acute and convalescent COVID-19. In each case, the material was cDNA or gDNA derived from T cells, B-cell-depleted T cells, or PBMCs.

The length of the CDR3 is 14 residues. The germline CDR1 and CDR2 sequences are SGHDT and YYEEEE. J gave up 3 bases and V 2 bases, and 2 bases lay outside the gene matches. Original analysis: Amplified reference gene primers provided the basis for estimating nucleated cell counts. Produced via immunoSEQ multiplex PCR; TCRdb's table is partial and in-frame only. V and J calls and clone size are as listed in that table; D and trimming were resolved from the DNA. The sample yields 85,000 to 95,000 clones, roughly 86% seen once. This chain joins TRBV5-6 and TRBJ1-3; TRBD1 aligns across 7 bases. This receptor was taken from a human donor with acute or convalescent COVID-19. The donor label of this sample is uncertain. The sequenced material came from peripheral blood. The CDR3, as DNA: TGTGCCAGCAGCTTAACAGGGGTTGGAAACACCATATATTTT. Translated: CASSLTGVGNTIYF.